These 11 T cell receptor beta chains were sequenced from one sample in a study of shared clonotypes between healthy human individuals. Here immunoSEQ multiplex PCR was the method, and the copy in TCRdb shows in-frame clones only, minus some. The table has 85,000 to 100,000 clones, 68% seen once. Sequenced sample: memory CD8+ T cells sorted from blood. As to subset: CD45RO+ cells pooled with CCR7-negative TemRA cells. Source of these receptors: a young man in good health.

The chain is built from TRBV14 and TRBJ2-7, with 8 bases fitting TRBD1. The CDR3 consists of 14 residues. The germline CDR1 and CDR2 sequences are SGHDN and FVKESK. Trimming at V came to 4 bases and at J to 3 bases, leaving 5 bases not matched to a gene. CDR3 nucleotide sequence: TGTGCCAGCAGCCTCCAGGGGGCAAACTACGAGCAGTACTTC. Protein sequence: CASSLQGANYEQYF. Combining the CDR3 with reference TRBV14 and TRBJ2-7 gives the whole variable domain EAGVTQFPSHSVIEKGQTVTLRCDPISGHDNLYWYRRVMGKEIKFLLHFVKESKQDESGMPNNRFLAERTGGTYSTLKVQPAELEDSGVYFCASSLQGANYEQYFGPGTRLTVT.

For the CDR3, the DNA is TGTGCCAGCAGTTACGGACTAGCGGGAAACGAGCAGTACTTC. This sequence encodes CASSYGLAGNEQYF. The chain combines TRBV6-6 with TRBJ2-7; 12 bases line up with TRBD2. CDR1 is MNHNY, CDR2 SVGAGI, per germline (reference sequence). This CDR3 region has 14 residues. J lost 5 bases, V lost 2 bases, and 1 base had no gene match.

The chain uses TRBV19 and TRBJ1-1; 8 positions match TRBD1. Germline CDR1 LNHDA, CDR2 SQIVND (reference sequence). The ends lost 4 bases at V and 3 bases at J; junction bases unmatched: 4. The CDR3 runs to 14 residues. In DNA form, the CDR3 reads TGTGCCAGTAGTAGGACAGGGTTCGACACTGAAGCTTTCTTT. Its translation: CASSRTGFDTEAFF.

This clone was detected once. The chain is built from TRBV5-4 and TRBJ2-1, with TRBD2 matching over 7 bases. Germline V gene data show CDR1 as SGHNT and CDR2 as YYREEE (reference sequence). This CDR3 region has 16 residues. J was trimmed by 8 bases and V by 0 bases; bases with no gene match: 11. The CDR3 is CASSLELALSDDEQFF. The CDR3, as DNA: TGTGCCAGCAGCTTGGAACTAGCGTTGTCTGACGATGAGCAGTTCTTC.

V gene TRBV2 combines with J gene TRBJ2-7; TRBD2 matches 8 bases. Germline V gene sequence: CDR1 SNHLY, CDR2 FYNNEI. CDR3 length: 14 residues. V lost 8 bases and J lost 5; bases outside the gene matches: 11. For the CDR3, the DNA is TGTGCCAGCCAGGGAGCGGGAGTTTTCAACGAGCAGTACTTC. Translating gives CASQGAGVFNEQYF.

V is TRBV7-9 and J is TRBJ2-7, with D perhaps TRBD2 (6 bases). V was clipped by 1 base and J by 3 bases, with 13 bases between them. The CDR3 extends over 15 amino acids. Germline CDR1 and CDR2: SEHNR and FQNEAQ (reference sequence). The DNA of the CDR3 is TGTGCCAGCAGCTTAGACCCCGGGAGCAACTACGAGCAGTACTTC. Its translation: CASSLDPGSNYEQYF.

The rearrangement links TRBV5-5 to TRBJ1-1, with 10 bases lining up with TRBD1. Germline assignment: CDR1 SGHKS and CDR2 YYEKEE (reference sequence). The junction had 6 bases not matched to a gene; V was cut back by 3 bases and J by 4 bases. The CDR3 totals 15 residues. The CDR3 loop is CASSSSWTGGTEAFF. The CDR3 nucleotides read TGTGCCAGCAGCTCCTCATGGACAGGGGGCACTGAAGCTTTCTTT.

This sequence joins TRBV27 and TRBJ2-3, with D tentatively TRBD1 (5 bases). Germline V gene lookup returns CDR1 MNHEY and CDR2 SMNVEV (reference sequence). The CDR3 spans 13 residues. Trimming took 6 bases from V and 10 from J, leaving 17 bases between them. CDR3 in DNA: TGTGCCAGCAGCCACAAGGGCAGGGCGGCGCAGTATTTT. Translated: CASSHKGRAAQYF.

The chain carries TRBV5-1 and TRBJ2-7; 7 nucleotides align to TRBD2. Germline assignment: CDR1 SGHRS and CDR2 YFSETQ. Trimming removed 5 bases from V and 5 bases from J; junction bases left unmatched: 16. This CDR3 spans 16 amino acids. CDR3 DNA sequence: TGCGCCAGCAGTTCGCGGGGAGGGGCTGTACGGGACGAGCAGTACTTC. It codes for CASSSRGGAVRDEQYF.

This clone was counted between two and nine times. The chain uses TRBV6-1 and TRBJ1-5; D unresolved. The germline V and J ends were trimmed by 4 bases and 5 bases, with 9 bases remaining between them. This CDR3 is 13 amino acids long. Germline loops: CDR1 MNHNS, CDR2 SASEGT. Here the CDR3 DNA reads TGTGCCAGCAGTGCCAGGATCCATCAGCCCCAGCATTTT. Its protein is CASSARIHQPQHF.

The rearrangement joins TRBV7-9 to TRBJ2-7, with 8 nucleotides matching TRBD1. The CDR3 consists of 14 residues. J lost 2 bases, V lost 5 bases, and 5 bases had no gene match. Germline loops: CDR1 SEHNR, CDR2 FQNEAQ (reference sequence). CDR3 loop: CASSGGTGAYEQYF. CDR3 nucleotide sequence: TGTGCCAGCAGCGGTGGGACAGGAGCCTACGAGCAGTACTTC.